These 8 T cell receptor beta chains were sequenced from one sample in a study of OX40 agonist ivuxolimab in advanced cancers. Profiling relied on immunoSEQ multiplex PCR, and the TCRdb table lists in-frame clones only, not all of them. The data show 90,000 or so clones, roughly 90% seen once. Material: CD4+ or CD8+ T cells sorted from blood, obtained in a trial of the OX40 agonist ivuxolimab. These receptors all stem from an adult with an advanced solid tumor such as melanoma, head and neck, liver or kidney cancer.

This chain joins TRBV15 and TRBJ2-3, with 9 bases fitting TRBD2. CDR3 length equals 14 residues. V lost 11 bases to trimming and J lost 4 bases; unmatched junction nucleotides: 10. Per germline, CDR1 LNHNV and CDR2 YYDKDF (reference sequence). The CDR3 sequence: CAPARGGAPDTQYF. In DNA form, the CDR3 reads TGTGCCCCCGCCCGCGGGGGGGCCCCAGATACGCAGTATTTT.

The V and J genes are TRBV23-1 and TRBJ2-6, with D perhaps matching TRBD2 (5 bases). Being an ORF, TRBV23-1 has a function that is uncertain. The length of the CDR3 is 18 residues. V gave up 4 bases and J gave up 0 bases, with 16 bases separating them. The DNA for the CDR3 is TGCGCCAGCAGTCCGCTGCTAGCAAACTCCTCTGGGGCCAACGTCCTGACTTTC. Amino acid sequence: CASSPLLANSSGANVLTF.

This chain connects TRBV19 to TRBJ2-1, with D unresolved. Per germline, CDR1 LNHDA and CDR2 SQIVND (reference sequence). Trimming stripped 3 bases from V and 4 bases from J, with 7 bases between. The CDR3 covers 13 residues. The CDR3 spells CASSIAGYNEQFF. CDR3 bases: TGTGCCAGTAGTATCGCCGGGTACAATGAGCAGTTCTTC.

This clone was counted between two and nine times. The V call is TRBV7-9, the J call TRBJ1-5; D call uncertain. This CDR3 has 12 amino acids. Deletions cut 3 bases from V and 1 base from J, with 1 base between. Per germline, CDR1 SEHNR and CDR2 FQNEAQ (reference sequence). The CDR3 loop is CASSLSNQPQHF. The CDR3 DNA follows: TGTGCCAGCAGCTTGAGCAATCAGCCCCAGCATTTT.

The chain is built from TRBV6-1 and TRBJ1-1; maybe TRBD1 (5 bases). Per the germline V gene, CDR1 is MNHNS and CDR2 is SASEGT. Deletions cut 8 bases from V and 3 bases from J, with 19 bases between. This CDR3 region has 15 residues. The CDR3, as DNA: TGTGCCAGCCGGGGGGAGTCGTCCCGAGACACTGAAGCTTTCTTT. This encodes CASRGESSRDTEAFF.

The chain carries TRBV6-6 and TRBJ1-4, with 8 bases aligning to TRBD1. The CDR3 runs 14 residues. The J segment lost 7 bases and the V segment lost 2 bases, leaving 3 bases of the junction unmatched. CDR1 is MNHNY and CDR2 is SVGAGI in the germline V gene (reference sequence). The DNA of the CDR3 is TGTGCCAGCAGTTACGACGACAGGGGTGAAAAACTGTTTTTT. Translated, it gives CASSYDDRGEKLFF.

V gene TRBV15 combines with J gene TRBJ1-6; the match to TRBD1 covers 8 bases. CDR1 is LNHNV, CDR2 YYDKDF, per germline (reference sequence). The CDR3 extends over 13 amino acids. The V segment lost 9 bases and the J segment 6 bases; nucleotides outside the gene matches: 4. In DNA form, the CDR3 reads TGTGCCACGAGTACAGGGGGTAATTCACCCCTCCACTTT. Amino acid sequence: CATSTGGNSPLHF.

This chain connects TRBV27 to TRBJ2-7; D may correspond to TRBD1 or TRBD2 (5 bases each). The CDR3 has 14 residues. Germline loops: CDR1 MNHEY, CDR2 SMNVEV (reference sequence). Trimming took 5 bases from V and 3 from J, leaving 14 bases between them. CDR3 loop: CASSPRGGFYEQYF. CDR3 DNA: TGTGCCAGCAGTCCTCGTGGGGGTTTCTACGAGCAGTACTTC.